A single sample gave rise to the 14 T cell receptor beta chains below, sequenced in a study of cytomegalovirus exposure and HLA in healthy donors. Use of 60 Vbeta and 13 Jbeta primers characterized the PCR. The assay was immunoSEQ multiplex PCR, and TCRdb's table has in-frame clones only and misses some. The data hold 100,000 to 150,000 clones, with 81% observed a single time. The sequencing input was PBMCs. Receptor source: a man aged 18-30 years in good health and CMV-seropositive.

V gene TRBV7-2 combines with J gene TRBJ1-1, with D possibly TRBD1 on 5 matching bases. This CDR3 comprises 19 residues. Germline-derived CDR1 and CDR2 are SGHTA and FQGNSA. Trimming left V 2 bases short and J 0 bases short, with 22 bases between. This CDR3 is CASSLLWRGGTFMNTEAFF. For the CDR3, the DNA is TGTGCCAGCAGCTTATTGTGGCGCGGGGGAACTTTCATGAACACTGAAGCTTTCTTT. The whole variable domain, filled in from reference TRBV7-2 and TRBJ1-1, reads GAGVSQSPSNKVTEKGKDVELRCDPISGHTALYWYRQSLGQGLEFLIYFQGNSAPDKSGLPSDRFSAERTGGSVSTLTIQRTQQEDSAVYLCASSLLWRGGTFMNTEAFFGQGTRLTVV.

The gene calls are TRBV2 and TRBJ2-3; the match to TRBD2 covers 13 bases. This CDR3 comprises 16 residues. After removal of 8 bases from V and 10 bases from J, the junction contained 15 bases not matched to a gene. Germline V gene lookup returns CDR1 SNHLY and CDR2 FYNNEI. CDR3 sequence (DNA): TGTGCCAGCGGAGGGACACTAGCGGGGGGGCCGCCTGCGCAGTATTTT. The encoded protein is CASGGTLAGGPPAQYF.

The rearrangement joins TRBV6-4 to TRBJ2-2, with 12 positions matching TRBD2. Germline trimming cut 10 bases from V and 3 bases from J; bases unmatched to any gene: 18. The germline CDR1 and CDR2 sequences are MRHNA and SNTAGT. The CDR3 runs to 19 residues. CDR3 coding DNA: TGTGCCATACTCAGATTTCCGCGACTAGCGGGGGCCGACACCGGGGAGCTGTTTTTT. It specifies CAILRFPRLAGADTGELFF.

The chain combines TRBV29-1 with TRBJ2-7, with 10 nucleotides matching TRBD2. There are 15 residues in the CDR3. Germline CDR1 SQVTM, CDR2 ANQGSEA. The junction had 7 bases not matched to a gene; V was cut back by 1 base and J by 4 bases. As DNA, the CDR3 is TGCAGCGTTGAAGGATTAGCGGGAGGTATTTACGAGCAGTACTTC. This gives the protein CSVEGLAGGIYEQYF.

This clone was detected once. This sequence joins TRBV4-1 and TRBJ2-7, with 8 bases aligning to TRBD1. Germline lookup yields CDR1 MGHRA and CDR2 YSYEKL. There are 15 residues in the CDR3. J gave up 1 base and V 1 base, and 3 bases lay outside the gene matches. CDR3: CASSQVTGDSYEQYF. DNA of the CDR3: TGCGCCAGCAGCCAAGTGACAGGGGATTCCTACGAGCAGTACTTC.

This chain links TRBV6-1 with TRBJ2-7, with 7 bases fitting TRBD1. The junction had 9 bases not matched to a gene; V was cut back by 8 bases and J by 5 bases. The CDR3 has 13 residues. Germline V gene sequence: CDR1 MNHNS, CDR2 SASEGT. This CDR3 reads CASSDRVDDEQYF. As DNA, the CDR3 is TGTGCCAGCTCCGACAGGGTTGACGACGAGCAGTACTTC.

The chain combines TRBV7-2 with TRBJ1-5, with TRBD1 as a possible D gene (5 bases). Germline loops: CDR1 SGHTA, CDR2 FQGNSA. The CDR3 spans 15 residues. The V gene lost 1 base and the J gene lost 0 bases, with 7 bases spanning the gap. CDR3 sequence: CASSLVGGSNQPQHF. CDR3 DNA sequence: TGTGCCAGCAGCTTAGTGGGGGGTAGCAATCAGCCCCAGCATTTT.

This clone was seen a single time. V gene TRBV6-5 combines with J gene TRBJ1-2, with D possibly being TRBD1 (5 bases). V was cut by 3 bases and J by 8 bases, with 16 bases left in between. The germline gives CDR1 MNHEY, CDR2 SVGAGI. The CDR3 runs 14 residues. The CDR3 reads CASSYSPGGDGYTF. The CDR3 nucleotides are TGTGCCAGCAGTTATTCTCCGGGGGGGGACGGCTACACCTTC.

The chain uses TRBV27 and TRBJ2-7, with 11 bases matching TRBD2. Germline V gene lookup returns CDR1 MNHEY and CDR2 SMNVEV (reference sequence). The V and J ends lost 6 bases and 3 bases, in that order; junction bases with no gene match: 1. The CDR3 sequence is 13 residues long. The CDR3 nucleotides are TGTGCCAGCAGGGGACTAGCGGACTACGAGCAGTACTTC. Translated: CASRGLADYEQYF.

The chain uses TRBV19 and TRBJ2-5, with 11 positions matching TRBD2. CDR3 size: 15 residues. V lost 6 bases, J lost 2 bases, and 5 bases stayed unmatched. Germline CDR1 is LNHDA and CDR2 is SQIVND (reference sequence). In DNA form, the CDR3 reads TGTGCCAGTAGAGCCGGGACTAGCGGACAAGAGACCCAGTACTTC. Its protein product is CASRAGTSGQETQYF. Complete variable domain (other parts from reference TRBV19 and TRBJ2-5): DGGITQSPKYLFRKEGQNVTLSCEQNLNHDAMYWYRQDPGQGLRLIYYSQIVNDFQKGDIAEGYSVSREKKESFPLTVTSAQKNPTAFYLCASRAGTSGQETQYFGPGTRLLVL.

The rearrangement links TRBV5-6 to TRBJ2-4; the D gene is possibly TRBD2 (5 bases). CDR1 and CDR2 from the germline V gene are SGHDT and YYEEEE. The V end was cut by 4 bases, the J end by 15 bases, with 14 bases between. The CDR3 has 11 amino acids. CDR3 DNA: TGTGCCAGCAGCCGCGGAGGCGGGTTGTACTTC. Its translation: CASSRGGGLYF.

The rearrangement uses TRBV11-3 and TRBJ2-5; TRBD1 aligns across 8 bases. This CDR3 has 14 residues. Per the germline V gene, CDR1 is SGHNT and CDR2 is YENEEA. V dropped 5 bases and J dropped 11; count of bases not matched to a gene: 13. The CDR3 is CASSKTGTGIGQYF. The CDR3, as DNA: TGTGCCAGCAGCAAGACCGGGACAGGTATCGGGCAGTACTTC.

The chain uses TRBV4-3 and TRBJ2-3, with D unclear. Germline-derived CDR1 and CDR2 are LGHNA and YSLEER. CDR3 length equals 14 residues. Trimming removed 0 bases at V and 0 bases at J, with 4 bases between. CDR3 amino acids: CASSQDSSTDTQYF. The CDR3 DNA follows: TGCGCCAGCAGCCAAGATTCGAGCACAGATACGCAGTATTTT.

The chain joins TRBV25-1 to TRBJ2-5; TRBD1 aligns across 8 bases. CDR3 length: 14 residues. J was trimmed by 2 bases and V by 4 bases; bases with no gene match: 3. Germline V CDR1 and CDR2: MGHDK, SYGVNS. The CDR3 DNA follows: TGTGCCAGCAGTGTCACAGGGGGGCAAGAGACCCAGTACTTC. Amino acids: CASSVTGGQETQYF.